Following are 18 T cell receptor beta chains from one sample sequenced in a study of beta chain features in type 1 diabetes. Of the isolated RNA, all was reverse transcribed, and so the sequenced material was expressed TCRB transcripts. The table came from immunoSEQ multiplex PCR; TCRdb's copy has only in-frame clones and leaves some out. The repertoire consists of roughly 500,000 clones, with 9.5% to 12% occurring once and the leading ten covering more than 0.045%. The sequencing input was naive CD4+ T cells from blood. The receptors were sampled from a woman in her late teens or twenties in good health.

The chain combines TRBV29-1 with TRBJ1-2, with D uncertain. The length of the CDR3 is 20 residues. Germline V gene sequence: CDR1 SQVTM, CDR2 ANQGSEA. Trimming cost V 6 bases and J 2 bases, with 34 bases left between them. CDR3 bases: TGCAGCGTGGCGGGGAAACTTACTTCTCATGTGTCCGTTAAAAACTATGGCTACACCTTC. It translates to CSVAGKLTSHVSVKNYGYTF.

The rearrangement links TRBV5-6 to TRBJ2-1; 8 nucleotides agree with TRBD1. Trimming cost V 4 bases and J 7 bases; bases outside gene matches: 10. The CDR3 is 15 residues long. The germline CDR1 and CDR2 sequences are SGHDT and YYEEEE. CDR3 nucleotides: TGTGCCAGCAGCGGAGGACAGGGAGCGTGGAATGAGCAGTTCTTC. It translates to CASSGGQGAWNEQFF. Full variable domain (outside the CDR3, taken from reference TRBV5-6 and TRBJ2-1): DAGVTQSPTHLIKTRGQQVTLRCSPKSGHDTVSWYQQALGQGPQFIFQYYEEEERQRGNFPDRFSGHQFPNYSSELNVNALLLGDSALYLCASSGGQGAWNEQFFGPGTRLTVL.

The CDR3 here is CASSFYSSAAYEQYF. The CDR3 DNA sequence: TGTGCCAGCAGCTTTTATTCCAGCGCAGCCTACGAGCAGTACTTC. The rearrangement joins TRBV7-2 to TRBJ2-7; no clear D gene. The germline V and J ends were trimmed by 3 bases and 2 bases, with 14 bases remaining between them. The CDR3 length is 15 residues. Germline CDR1 and CDR2: SGHTA and FQGNSA.

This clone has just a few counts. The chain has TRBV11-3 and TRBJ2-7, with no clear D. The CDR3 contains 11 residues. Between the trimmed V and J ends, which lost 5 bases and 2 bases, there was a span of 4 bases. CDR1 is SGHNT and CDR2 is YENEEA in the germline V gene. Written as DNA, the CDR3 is TGTGCCAGCAGCCTAACCTACGAGCAGTACTTC. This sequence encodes CASSLTYEQYF.

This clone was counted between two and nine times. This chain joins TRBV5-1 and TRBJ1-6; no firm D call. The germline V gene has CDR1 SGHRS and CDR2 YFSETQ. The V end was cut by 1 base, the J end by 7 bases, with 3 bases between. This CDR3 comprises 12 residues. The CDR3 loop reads CASSLTNSPLHF. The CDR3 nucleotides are TGCGCCAGCAGCTTGACAAATTCACCCCTCCACTTT.

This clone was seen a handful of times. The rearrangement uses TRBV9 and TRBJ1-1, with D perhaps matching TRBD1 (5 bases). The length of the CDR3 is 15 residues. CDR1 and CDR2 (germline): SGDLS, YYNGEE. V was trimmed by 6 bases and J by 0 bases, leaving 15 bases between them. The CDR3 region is CASTPLDSLNTEAFF. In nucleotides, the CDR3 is TGTGCCAGCACCCCCCTTGACAGCCTGAACACTGAAGCTTTCTTT. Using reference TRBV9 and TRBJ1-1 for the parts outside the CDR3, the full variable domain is DSGVTQTPKHLITATGQRVTLRCSPRSGDLSVYWYQQSLDQGLQFLIQYYNGEERAKGNILERFSAQQFPDLHSELNLSSLELGDSALYFCASTPLDSLNTEAFFGQGTRLTVV.

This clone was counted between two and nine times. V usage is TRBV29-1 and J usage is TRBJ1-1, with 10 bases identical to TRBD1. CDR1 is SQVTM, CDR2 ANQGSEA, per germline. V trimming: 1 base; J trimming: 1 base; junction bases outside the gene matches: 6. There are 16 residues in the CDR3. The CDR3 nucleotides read TGCAGCGTTGAAGGTTGGGACAGGGGTTCGAACACTGAAGCTTTCTTT. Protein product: CSVEGWDRGSNTEAFF.

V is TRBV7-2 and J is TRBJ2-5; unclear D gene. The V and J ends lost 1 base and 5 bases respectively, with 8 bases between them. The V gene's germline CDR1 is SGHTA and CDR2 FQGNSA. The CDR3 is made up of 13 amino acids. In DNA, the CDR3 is TGTGCCAGCAGCTTAGGGGCTCGGGAGACCCAGTACTTC. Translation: CASSLGARETQYF.

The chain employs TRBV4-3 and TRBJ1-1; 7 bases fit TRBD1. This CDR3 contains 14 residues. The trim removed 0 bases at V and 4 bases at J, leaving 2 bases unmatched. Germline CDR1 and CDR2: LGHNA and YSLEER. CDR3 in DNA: TGCGCCAGCAGCCAAGACAGGGGGTTCACTGAAGCTTTCTTT. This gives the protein CASSQDRGFTEAFF.

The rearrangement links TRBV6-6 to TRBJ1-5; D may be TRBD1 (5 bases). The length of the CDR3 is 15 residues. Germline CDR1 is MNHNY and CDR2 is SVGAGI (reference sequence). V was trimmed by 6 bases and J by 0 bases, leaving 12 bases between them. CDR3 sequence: CASRTDGGSNQPQHF. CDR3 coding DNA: TGTGCCAGCAGGACAGATGGCGGTAGCAATCAGCCCCAGCATTTT.

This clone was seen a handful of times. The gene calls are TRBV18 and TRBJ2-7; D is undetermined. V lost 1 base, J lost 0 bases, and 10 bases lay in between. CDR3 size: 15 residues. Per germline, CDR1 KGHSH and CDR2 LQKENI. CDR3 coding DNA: TGTGCCAGCTCACCACGGAAGGGAAGCTCCTACGAGCAGTACGTC. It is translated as CASSPRKGSSYEQYV.

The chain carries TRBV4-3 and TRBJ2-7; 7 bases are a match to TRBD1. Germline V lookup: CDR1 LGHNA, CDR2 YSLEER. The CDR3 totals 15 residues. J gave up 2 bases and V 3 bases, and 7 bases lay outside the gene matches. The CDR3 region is CASSHRDRRPYEQYF. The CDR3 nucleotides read TGCGCCAGCAGCCATAGGGACAGAAGACCCTACGAGCAGTACTTC.

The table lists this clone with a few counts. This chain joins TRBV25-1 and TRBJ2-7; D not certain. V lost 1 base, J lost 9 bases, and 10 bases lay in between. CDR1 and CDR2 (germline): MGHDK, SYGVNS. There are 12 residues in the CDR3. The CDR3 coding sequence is TGTGCCAGCAGTGAATCGTTGACTCCGCAGTACTTC. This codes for CASSESLTPQYF.

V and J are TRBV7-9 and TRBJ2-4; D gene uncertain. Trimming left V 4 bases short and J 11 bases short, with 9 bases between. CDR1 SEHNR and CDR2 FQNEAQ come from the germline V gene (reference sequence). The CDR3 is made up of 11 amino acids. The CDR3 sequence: CASSSLDVQYF. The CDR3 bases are TGTGCCAGCAGCTCCCTCGACGTTCAGTACTTC.

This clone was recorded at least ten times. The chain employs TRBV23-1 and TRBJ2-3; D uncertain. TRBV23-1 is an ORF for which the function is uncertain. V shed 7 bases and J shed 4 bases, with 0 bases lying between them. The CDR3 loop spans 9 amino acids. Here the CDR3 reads CASTDTQYF. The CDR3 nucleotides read TGCGCCAGCACAGATACGCAGTATTTT.

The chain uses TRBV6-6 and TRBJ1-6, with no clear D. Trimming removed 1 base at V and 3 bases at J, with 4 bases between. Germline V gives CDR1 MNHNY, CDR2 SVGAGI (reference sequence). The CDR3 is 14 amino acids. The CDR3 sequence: CASSYFDYNSPLHF. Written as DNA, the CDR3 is TGTGCCAGCAGTTACTTCGACTATAATTCACCCCTCCACTTT.

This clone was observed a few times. The CDR3 DNA reads TGTGCCAGCAGCACCGGGACAGGGGACGAGCAGTACTTC. Its translation is CASSTGTGDEQYF. The genes are TRBV7-2 and TRBJ2-7, with 10 bases matching TRBD1. CDR1 and CDR2 from the germline V gene are SGHTA and FQGNSA. This CDR3 region has 13 residues. V lost 5 bases to trimming and J lost 5 bases; unmatched junction nucleotides: 3.

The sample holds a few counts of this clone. CDR3 DNA sequence: TGTGCCAGCAGTTATCAGGGGGCCAACACCGGGGAGCTGTTTTTT. Protein sequence: CASSYQGANTGELFF. J is TRBJ2-2 and V is TRBV7-9, with 8 positions matching TRBD1. The length of the CDR3 is 15 residues. The V gene end was trimmed by 6 bases and the J gene end by 2 bases; junction bases not matched to a gene: 5. CDR1 and CDR2 (germline): SEHNR, FQNEAQ (reference sequence).